A single sample gave rise to the 19 T cell receptor beta chains below, sequenced in a study of Graves' ophthalmopathy and Graves' hyperthyroidism. Transcripts of RNA were the source for amplifying TCR beta CDR3 regions. An initial RT-PCR round employing HTBI primers preceded a second-round multiplex PCR. TCRdb itself ran the multiplex PCR reads through MiXCR, one entry per CDR3 protein. The sample contains around 1.1 million distinct CDR3 sequences, less than 45% of which appear only once. Sequencing used peripheral blood or thyroid tissue (not recorded which). Receptors originate from an adult man with Graves' hyperthyroidism.

This clonotype appeared a few times. The rearrangement uses TRBV10-3 and TRBJ2-5; TRBD1 is a possible D gene (6 bases). Germline values: CDR1 ENHRY, CDR2 SYGVKD. With 5 bases removed from V and 0 bases from J, the gap between germline ends came to 7 bases. This CDR3 is 13 amino acids long. CDR3 region: CAISRGNQETQYF. The DNA of the CDR3 is TGTGCCATCAGTAGGGGGAACCAAGAGACCCAGTACTTC.

The rearrangement links TRBV4-3 to TRBJ1-2, with D unclear. The CDR3 runs to 16 residues. CDR1 and CDR2 (germline): LGHNA, YSLEER. V was shortened by 0 bases and J by 0 bases, with 11 bases between the two germline ends. The CDR3 nucleotides are TGCGCCAGCAGCCAAGATATGGCAGTAACTAACTATGGCTACACCTTC. Translating gives CASSQDMAVTNYGYTF.

As for this clonotype: One end of the junction varies from germline; a read error may be responsible. This sequence joins TRBV2 and TRBJ1-4; a weak D match, TRBD1 (5 bases). The length of the CDR3 is 15 residues. CDR1 is SNHLY, CDR2 FYNNEI, per germline. The CDR3 sequence: CASGELDSYNEKMFF. CDR3 in DNA: TGTGCCAGCGGGGAATTAGACAGCTACAATGAAAAAATGTTTTTT. Complete variable domain (other parts from reference TRBV2 and TRBJ1-4): EPEVTQTPSHQVTQMGQEVILRCVPISNHLYFYWYRQILGQKVEFLVSFYNNEISEKSEIFDDQFSVERPDGSNFTLKIRSTKLEDSAMYFCASGELDSYNEKMFFGSGTQLSVL.

This clonotype was seen repeatedly, ten times or more. V and J are TRBV19 and TRBJ2-7; a weak D match, TRBD1 (6 bases). Per the germline V gene, CDR1 is LNHDA and CDR2 is SQIVND (reference sequence). The ends were cut back, 4 bases at V and 1 base at J, with 17 bases in the middle. CDR3 length equals 16 residues. This CDR3 reads CASSTLTGPGSYEQYF. The CDR3 coding sequence is TGTGCCAGTAGTACCCTTACAGGGCCAGGGTCCTACGAGCAGTACTTC.

The rearrangement links TRBV20-1 to TRBJ2-5, with unresolved D. V lost 2 bases and J 2 bases, leaving 6 bases between the germline ends. CDR1 and CDR2 from the germline V gene are DFQATT and SNEGSKA (reference sequence). There are 12 residues in the CDR3. As DNA, the CDR3 is TGCAGTGCTAGACTGTTGCAAGAGACCCAGTACTTC. It codes for CSARLLQETQYF.

The table lists this clonotype with many counts. CDR3 region: CASSLATSGKYEQYF. CDR3 nucleotides: TGTGCCAGCAGCTTAGCGACTAGCGGGAAATACGAGCAGTACTTC. V is TRBV7-9 and J is TRBJ2-7; 11 bases agree with TRBD2. The V gene end was trimmed by 0 bases and the J gene end by 4 bases; junction bases not matched to a gene: 2. The germline gives CDR1 SEHNR, CDR2 FQNEAQ (reference sequence). CDR3 length equals 15 residues.

The chain joins TRBV7-2 to TRBJ2-7; 9 nucleotides line up with TRBD2. J was trimmed by 2 bases and V by 1 base; bases with no gene match: 9. This CDR3 comprises 17 residues. Germline CDR1 SGHTA, CDR2 FQGNSA. CDR3 in amino acids: CASSLGVTGTSPYEQYF. The CDR3 DNA follows: TGTGCCAGCAGCTTAGGGGTCACCGGGACTAGCCCCTACGAGCAGTACTTC.

This clonotype was seen at least ten times. The V call is TRBV7-6, the J call TRBJ2-7, with D possibly TRBD1 on 5 matching bases. V was trimmed by 6 bases and J by 0 bases, leaving 12 bases between them. Germline-derived CDR1 and CDR2 are SGHVS and FNYEAQ. The CDR3 extends over 14 amino acids. The CDR3 DNA is TGTGCCAGCAGTCACAAAGACAGCTCCTACGAGCAGTACTTC. Its protein is CASSHKDSSYEQYF.

V and J are TRBV7-8 and TRBJ2-7; TRBD1 aligns across 9 bases. This CDR3 is built from 16 residues. The junction had 11 bases not matched to a gene; V was cut back by 5 bases and J by 3 bases. CDR1 and CDR2 (germline): SGHVS, FQNEAQ. The CDR3: CASSAYGQGQNYEQYF. The DNA of the CDR3 is TGTGCCAGCAGCGCCTACGGACAGGGGCAGAACTACGAGCAGTACTTC.

A remark on this clonotype: A much larger clone sits a single nucleotide away, making a read error possible. The chain employs TRBV2 and TRBJ1-1; tentatively, D is TRBD1 (6 bases). The CDR3 consists of 12 residues. CDR1 is SNHLY, CDR2 FYNNEI, per germline. With 8 bases removed from V and 8 bases from J, the gap between germline ends came to 15 bases. CDR3 loop: CASVGGAKEAFF. In DNA, the CDR3 is TGTGCCAGCGTAGGGGGGGCCAAGGAAGCTTTCTTT.

The V call is TRBV2, the J call TRBJ1-2; 8 bases match TRBD1. V was clipped by 6 bases and J by 3 bases; unmatched bases: 3. This CDR3 has 13 amino acids. The germline CDR1 and CDR2 sequences are SNHLY and FYNNEI. As DNA, the CDR3 is TGTGCCAGCAGAGGGACAGGACACTATGGCTACACCTTC. It yields the protein CASRGTGHYGYTF.

This clonotype was observed at least ten times. The J gene is TRBJ1-3, the V gene TRBV7-2; D might be TRBD1 (6 bases). CDR3 length: 14 amino acids. Germline CDR1 SGHTA, CDR2 FQGNSA. V was trimmed by 6 bases and J by 2 bases, leaving 11 bases between them. The CDR3 is CASRSGAPGNTIYF. CDR3 DNA: TGTGCCAGCAGATCAGGGGCCCCTGGAAACACCATATATTTT. The complete variable domain, with remaining parts taken from reference TRBV7-2 and TRBJ1-3, reads GAGVSQSPSNKVTEKGKDVELRCDPISGHTALYWYRQSLGQGLEFLIYFQGNSAPDKSGLPSDRFSAERTGGSVSTLTIQRTQQEDSAVYLCASRSGAPGNTIYFGEGSWLTVV.

This clonotype was picked up one time. The chain employs TRBV24-1 and TRBJ2-6, with D perhaps matching TRBD2 (6 bases). The CDR3 totals 17 residues. Germline lookup yields CDR1 KGHDR and CDR2 SFDVKD. V was trimmed by 7 bases and J by 0 bases, leaving 15 bases between them. Here the CDR3 DNA reads TGTGCCACCAGCCAAGACGGCGGGGACTCTGGGGCCAACGTCCTGACTTTC. Its translation: CATSQDGGDSGANVLTF.

This clonotype was detected many times. The rearrangement uses TRBV10-2 and TRBJ1-3; no reliable D call. The CDR3 is 11 amino acids. V was cut by 0 bases and J by 8 bases, with 2 bases left in between. In germline, CDR1 is WSHSY, CDR2 SAAADI. Here the CDR3 DNA reads TGCGCCAGCAGTGAGTCGGACACCATATATTTT. Amino acids: CASSESDTIYF.

This rearrangement joins TRBV12-3 or TRBV12-4 to TRBJ1-1; perhaps TRBD1 as D (5 bases). This CDR3 contains 12 residues. Trimming took off 3 bases at V and 11 bases at J, with 13 bases between the two ends. This chain's CDR3 is CASSLSRVGAFF. The CDR3 region has the DNA TGTGCCAGCAGTTTGAGCAGGGTTGGGGCTTTCTTT.

This clonotype was recorded a few times. The CDR3 bases are TGCGCCAGCAGCGAAACGCGGGGGGCCCCCTATGGCTACACCTTC. Amino acids: CASSETRGAPYGYTF. This chain links TRBV4-3 with TRBJ1-2; D possibly corresponds to TRBD1 (6 bases). This CDR3 contains 15 residues. Per germline, CDR1 LGHNA and CDR2 YSLEER. With 5 bases removed from V and 4 bases from J, the gap between germline ends came to 17 bases.

The rearrangement joins TRBV20-1 to TRBJ1-5; TRBD1 agrees at 7 bases. Trimming removed 6 bases from V and 7 bases from J; junction bases left unmatched: 9. This CDR3 is 13 amino acids long. In germline, CDR1 is DFQATT, CDR2 SNEGSKA (reference sequence). CDR3 in amino acids: CSATKGAGQPQHF. The DNA of the CDR3 is TGCAGTGCGACGAAGGGGGCCGGGCAGCCCCAGCATTTT.

In nucleotides, the CDR3 is TGTGCCAGCAGTTCCCCGTGGGCGTCCTACGAGCAGTACTTC. Translated, it gives CASSSPWASYEQYF. The rearrangement links TRBV25-1 to TRBJ2-7; D is ambiguous. The CDR3 spans 14 residues. The V gene lost 5 bases and the J gene lost 1 base, with 12 bases spanning the gap. In germline, CDR1 is MGHDK, CDR2 SYGVNS.

This clonotype occurred many times. The chain recombines TRBV5-1 with TRBJ1-6; 8 nucleotides line up with TRBD1. The germline gives CDR1 SGHRS, CDR2 YFSETQ. J was trimmed by 8 bases and V by 2 bases; bases with no gene match: 12. The CDR3 contains 17 residues. The CDR3 sequence: CASSFKSPRTGHSPLHF. CDR3 sequence (DNA): TGCGCCAGCAGCTTTAAATCGCCAAGGACAGGGCATTCACCCCTCCACTTT.